The clone carrying this TCR beta chain was recorded many times. The antigen remains undetermined. The sample is drawn from a study of T cell repertoires in cytomegalovirus infection. Study overall: CMV infection plus the matching HLA type was flagged by public TCR beta signatures. Study results and caveats: Clonotype analysis showed dominance of the ex vivo response by HLA-C-restricted CMV-specific TCR beta clonotypes. Summed public TCR beta family frequency identified CMV carriers bearing the relevant HLA.

CDR3 length equals 15 residues. Germline V gene data show CDR1 as SGHTA and CDR2 as FQGNSA. Trimming left V 0 bases short and J 4 bases short, with 10 bases between. TCRdb fed the reads into MiXCR, producing one record per CDR3 protein. The sample yields about 260,000 distinct CDR3 sequences, 9.1% seen once. This receptor was identified in a human donor in good health (CMV status not recorded). Some clones in this sample may be carry-over from other donors' samples. Sequenced input: PBMCs. V gene TRBV7-2 combines with J gene TRBJ2-1; the D is unclear. In DNA form, the CDR3 reads TGTGCCAGCAGCTTAGCTTCCGGCAGATACAATGAGCAGTTCTTC. This translates into CASSLASGRYNEQFF.